Here is one TCR beta chain with its context. Antigen: not known. This specimen comes from a study of vaccination and CD4 T cells after COVID-19. With the Oncomine TCR Beta short-read assay, DNA from cultured CD4+ T cells was sequenced. TCRdb called the PCR reads again in MiXCR, with one record for every CDR3 protein. The data contain 12,000 or so distinct CDR3 sequences, about 75% of them singletons. As to treatment: approximately 10-day PBMC culture with coronavirus spike peptide pools or control peptides (ViraFEST assay). CDR3 length equals 15 residues. CDR1 and CDR2 (germline): MNHEY, SVGEGT. V lost 3 bases and J 3 bases, leaving 12 bases between the germline ends.

This sequence originates from a human donor who had recovered from COVID-19. Sequencing was carried out using CD4+ T cells from blood, cultured in vitro. The genes are TRBV6-2 or TRBV6-3 and TRBJ2-1; possibly TRBD2 for D (6 bases). The CDR3: CASSYTRDRYNEQFF. The CDR3 region has the DNA TGTGCCAGCAGTTATACGCGGGACCGCTACAATGAGCAGTTCTTC.